This TCR beta chain was sequenced in a study of T cell responses to AZD1222 COVID-19 vaccine (dated by TCRdb to the early 2020s). Background on the whole study: AZD1222 recipients whose second dose came at about 4 weeks and those whose second dose came at about 12 weeks were combined into one group, since spike-specific TCR depth and breadth did not differ between the two schedules. TCR sequencing covered 233 trial participants: 200 to 210 given two doses of AZD1222 and 26 given two doses of MenACWY control vaccine. Trial participants were enrolled by age into subgroups of 18-55, 56-69 and 70-plus years, and around 150, 28 and 57 TCR-sequenced participants, respectively, were included in these subgroups. Study-level results and caveats: The 56-69-year group was small, and its depth increase did not reach significance, likely because of low power. No day 14 peak-response samples were available, so repertoires were characterized only after the peak T cell response. After two AZD1222 doses, both the breadth and the depth of spike-specific TCRs were significantly higher than at day 0 and than in MenACWY recipients. Vaccine-associated CD4 TCRs spanned the whole spike protein, with dominant responses in regions 160-218 and 743-854. Participants were mostly white British, with more females than males. The authors suggested clonal diversity may have been underestimated. Only six AZD1222 recipients were SARS-CoV-2 seropositive at baseline, limiting conclusions about previously exposed vaccinees. Reportedly, almost half of the unique spike-specific TCRs recognized epitopes lying outside the regions that are mutated in the B.1.351 and B.1.1.7 variants.

As to this clone: The specificity of this receptor is unknown. Base-call qualities are not available, and no considerably larger clone is one nucleotide away.

The CDR3 regions of human TCRbeta chains were analyzed by immunosequencing. Processing in the source paper ran as follows. TCRs in the repertoires were matched against a reference library of SARS-CoV-2-specific TCRs that had been generated with the MIRA antigen-specificity platform. Breadth was defined as the fraction of unique TCRs that were SARS-CoV-2-associated. Depth was defined as the fraction of total T cells that were SARS-CoV-2-associated. Using the MIRA data, every spike-specific TCR was mapped to the spike region that the TCR reacted to and assigned to either a CD4 or a CD8 class. Log10-transformed breadth and depth values were compared by one-way ANOVA with Sidak's multiple comparisons tests. The table comes from immuneACCESS by way of TCRdb, which keeps in-frame sequences with V and J called. Part of the clones is missing from these tables; in studies checked, under half for an unresolved V gene and the rest for unknown reasons. Clone size and V and J calls were adopted from that table, with D and trimming inferred from the DNA. Counted in this sample were tens of thousands of clones; about 90% of them appeared once. The ten largest make up under 8.5% of the sample.

V loses 4 bases at its end and J loses 8 bases; junction bases beyond the gene matches: 15. The CDR3, from cysteine to phenylalanine, totals 17 residues. The only DNA kept is the CDR3, 51 bases in frame from the first base. The germline V gene encodes CDR1 KGHSH and CDR2 LQKENI. The time point label on this specimen signifies: baseline before first vaccination. Vaccinee samples came from UK trials COV001 and COV002, including a single-blind randomized controlled phase 2/3 trial of AZD1222 (ChAdOx1 nCoV-19) in healthy adults. For TCRbeta chain sequencing, PBMC samples from trial participants were taken at day 0 and at day 28 after the second dose.

This specimen consisted of peripheral blood, obtained on day 0 of AZD1222 vaccination. The V gene is TRBV18 and the J gene is TRBJ1-4; TRBD1 aligns with 8 central bases. The clonotype originates from an adult in good health. The CDR3 reads as follows: CASSRGGTGERYEKLFF. The DNA sequence reads TGTGCCAGCTCACGGGGAGGGACAGGAGAGAGATACGAAAAACTGTTTTTT.